This paragraph covers one T cell receptor beta chain sequence. A few counts support this clonotype. Its antigen target is currently unknown. No base qualities exist here, and no much larger clone lies one base off it. Reads for this sample came from an Illumina HiSeq 1500. TCRdb reworked the public reads: Q25 trimming with fastp, MiXCR clone assembly, productive beta chains retained. Rows merge per CDR3 protein into single entries with the most common DNA and genes. Within this sample are around 450,000 distinct CDR3 sequences, with around 32% of them counted one time only. The ten largest clones capture roughly an eighth of the sample. The data belong to a study of T cell repertoires in cytomegalovirus infection (dated by TCRdb to 2018 to 2020). Some background on the complete study: The HLA type of each donor mattered for the analysis, because public TCR beta signatures pointed to carriage of CMV infection along with the matching HLA type. Results the study describes overall, beyond this receptor: The ex vivo response was dominated by HLA-C-restricted CMV-specific TCR beta clonotypes, and the single most frequent clonotype in two of eight donors was supplied by these HLA-C-restricted clonotypes. Carriers of CMV infection plus the relevant HLA type were discriminated by the cumulative frequency of public TCR beta family members in the study cohort and in an independent approximately 360-donor cohort.

From a lookup of the germline V gene (reference sequence), CDR1 and CDR2 are LNHDA and SQIVND. V and J lose 3 bases and 6 bases, and a span of 12 bases separates them. The CDR3 measures 14 amino acids from cysteine to phenylalanine. Of the read, only the CDR3 DNA is kept; its 42 bases are in frame from base 1. This receptor was identified in a human donor in good health (CMV status not recorded). Some clones in this sample may be carry-over from other donors' samples. The chain is assembled from TRBV19 and TRBJ2-1; TRBD2 is perhaps the D gene, given 7 matching bases. The sequencing input was PBMCs. The CDR3 in this case is CASSIGGGANEQFF. In nucleotide form, the sequence is TGTGCCAGTAGTATTGGAGGGGGGGCCAATGAGCAGTTCTTC.